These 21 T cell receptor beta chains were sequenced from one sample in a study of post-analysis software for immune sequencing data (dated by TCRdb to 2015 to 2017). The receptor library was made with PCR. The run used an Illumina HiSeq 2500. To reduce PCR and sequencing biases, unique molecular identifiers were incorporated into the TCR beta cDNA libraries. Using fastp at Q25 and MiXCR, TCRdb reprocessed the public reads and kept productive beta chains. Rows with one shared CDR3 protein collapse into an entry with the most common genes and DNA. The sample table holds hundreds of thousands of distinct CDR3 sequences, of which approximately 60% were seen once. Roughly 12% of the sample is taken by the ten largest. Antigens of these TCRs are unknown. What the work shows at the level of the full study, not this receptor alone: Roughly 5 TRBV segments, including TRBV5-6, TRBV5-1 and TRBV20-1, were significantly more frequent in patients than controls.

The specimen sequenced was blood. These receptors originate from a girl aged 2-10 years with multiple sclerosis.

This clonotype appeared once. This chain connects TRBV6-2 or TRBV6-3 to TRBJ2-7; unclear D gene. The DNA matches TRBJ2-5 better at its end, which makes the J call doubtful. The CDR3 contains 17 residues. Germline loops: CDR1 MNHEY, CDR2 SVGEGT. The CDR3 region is CASSYDPWLERAETQYF. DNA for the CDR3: TGTGCCAGCAGTTACGATCCTTGGTTAGAACGGGCGGAGACCCAGTACTTC.

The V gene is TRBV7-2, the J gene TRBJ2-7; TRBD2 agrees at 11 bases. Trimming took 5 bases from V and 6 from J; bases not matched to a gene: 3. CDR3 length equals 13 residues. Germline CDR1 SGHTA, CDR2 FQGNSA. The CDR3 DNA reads TGTGCCAGCAGCGAGACTAGCGGGACCGAGCAGTACTTC. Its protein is CASSETSGTEQYF.

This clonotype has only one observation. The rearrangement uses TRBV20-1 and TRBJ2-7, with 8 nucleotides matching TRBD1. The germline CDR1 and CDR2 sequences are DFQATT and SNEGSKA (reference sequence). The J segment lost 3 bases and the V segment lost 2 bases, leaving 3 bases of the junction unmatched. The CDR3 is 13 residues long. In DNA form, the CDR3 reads TGCAGTGCTAGATACGGGACAGGCTACGAGCAGTACTTC. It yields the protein CSARYGTGYEQYF.

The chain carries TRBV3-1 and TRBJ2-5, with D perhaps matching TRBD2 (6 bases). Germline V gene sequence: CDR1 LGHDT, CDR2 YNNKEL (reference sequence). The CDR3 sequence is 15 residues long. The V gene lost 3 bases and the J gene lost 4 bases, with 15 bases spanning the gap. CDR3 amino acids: CASSHVFRGGETQYF. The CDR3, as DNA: TGTGCCAGCAGCCATGTATTTAGGGGAGGAGAGACCCAGTACTTC.

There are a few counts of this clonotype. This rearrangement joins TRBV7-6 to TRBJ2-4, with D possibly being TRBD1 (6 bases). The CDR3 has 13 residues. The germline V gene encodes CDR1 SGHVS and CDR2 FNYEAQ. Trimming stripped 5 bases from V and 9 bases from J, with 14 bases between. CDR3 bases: TGTGCCAGCAGCCCAGGGGATCCGAGCATTCAGTACTTC. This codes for CASSPGDPSIQYF.

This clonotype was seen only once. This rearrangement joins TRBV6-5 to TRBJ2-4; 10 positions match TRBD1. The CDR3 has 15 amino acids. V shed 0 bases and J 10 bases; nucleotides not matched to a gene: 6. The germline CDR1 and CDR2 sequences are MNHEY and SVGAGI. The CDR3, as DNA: TGTGCCAGCAGTTACTCCTGGGGGACAGGGGATATTCAGTACTTC. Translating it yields CASSYSWGTGDIQYF.

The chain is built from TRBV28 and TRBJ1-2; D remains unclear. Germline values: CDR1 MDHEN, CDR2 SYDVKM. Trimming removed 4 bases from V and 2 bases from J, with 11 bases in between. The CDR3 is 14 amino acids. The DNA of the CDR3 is TGTGCCAGCAGTTACGTTCCCAGAAACTATGGCTACACCTTC. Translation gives CASSYVPRNYGYTF.

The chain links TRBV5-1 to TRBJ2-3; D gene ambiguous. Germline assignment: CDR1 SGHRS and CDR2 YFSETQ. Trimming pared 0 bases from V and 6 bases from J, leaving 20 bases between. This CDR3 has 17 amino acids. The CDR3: CASSLGIQFGQSDTQYF. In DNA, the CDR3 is TGCGCCAGCAGCTTGGGGATCCAGTTCGGCCAAAGCGATACGCAGTATTTT.

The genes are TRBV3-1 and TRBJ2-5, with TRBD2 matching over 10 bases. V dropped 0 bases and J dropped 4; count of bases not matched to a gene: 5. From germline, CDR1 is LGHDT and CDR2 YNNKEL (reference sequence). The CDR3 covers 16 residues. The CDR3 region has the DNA TGTGCCAGCAGCCAAGATCTACTAGCGGGGTCAGAGACCCAGTACTTC. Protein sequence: CASSQDLLAGSETQYF.

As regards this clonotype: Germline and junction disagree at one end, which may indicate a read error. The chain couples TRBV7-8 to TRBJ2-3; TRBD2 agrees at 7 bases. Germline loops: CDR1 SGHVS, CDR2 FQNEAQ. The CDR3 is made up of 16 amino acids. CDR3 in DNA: TGTGCCAGCAGCGCGCCTTGGGACTACACAACAGATGCGCAGTATTTT. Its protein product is CASSAPWDYTTDAQYF.

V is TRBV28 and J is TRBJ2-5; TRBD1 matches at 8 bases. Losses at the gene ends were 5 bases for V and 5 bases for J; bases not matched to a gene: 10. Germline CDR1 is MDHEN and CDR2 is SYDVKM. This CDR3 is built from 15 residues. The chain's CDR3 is CASSPYPDREETQYF. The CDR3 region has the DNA TGTGCCAGCAGTCCCTACCCGGACAGGGAGGAGACCCAGTACTTC.

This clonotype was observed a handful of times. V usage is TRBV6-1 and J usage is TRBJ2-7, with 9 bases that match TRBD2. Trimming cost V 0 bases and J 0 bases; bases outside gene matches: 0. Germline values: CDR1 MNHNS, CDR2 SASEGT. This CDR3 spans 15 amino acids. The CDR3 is CASSEASGSSYEQYF. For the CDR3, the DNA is TGTGCCAGCAGTGAAGCTAGCGGGAGCTCCTACGAGCAGTACTTC.

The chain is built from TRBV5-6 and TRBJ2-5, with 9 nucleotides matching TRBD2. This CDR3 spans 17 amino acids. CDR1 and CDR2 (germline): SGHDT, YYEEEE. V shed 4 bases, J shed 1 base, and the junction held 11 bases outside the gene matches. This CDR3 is CASSRGVAGAFQETQYF. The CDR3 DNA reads TGTGCCAGCAGCCGGGGGGTAGCGGGGGCCTTCCAAGAGACCCAGTACTTC.

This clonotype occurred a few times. CDR3 coding DNA: TGTGCCAGCAGCCAAGAGGCAGCCAGCCCGGGAGATACGCAGTATTTT. Translation: CASSQEAASPGDTQYF. The chain links TRBV4-2 to TRBJ2-3; no definite D call. CDR1 LGHNA and CDR2 YNFKEQ come from the germline V gene. The V end was cut by 0 bases, the J end by 5 bases, with 15 bases between. This CDR3 spans 16 amino acids.

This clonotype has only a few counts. CDR3 region: CASSQGRGRLANEQFF. The DNA of the CDR3 is TGCGCCAGCAGCCAAGGCAGGGGCAGGCTTGCAAATGAGCAGTTCTTC. This sequence joins TRBV4-3 and TRBJ2-1; possibly TRBD1 for D (6 bases). Per the germline V gene, CDR1 is LGHNA and CDR2 is YSLEER. This CDR3 has 16 amino acids. Trimming pared 1 base from V and 7 bases from J, leaving 17 bases between.

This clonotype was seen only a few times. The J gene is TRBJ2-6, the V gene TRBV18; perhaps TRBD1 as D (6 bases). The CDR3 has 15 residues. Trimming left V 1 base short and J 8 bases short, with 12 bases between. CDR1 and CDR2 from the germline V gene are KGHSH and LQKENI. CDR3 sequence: CASSPLGAESNVLTF. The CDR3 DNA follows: TGTGCCAGCTCACCACTGGGGGCCGAATCCAACGTCCTGACTTTC.

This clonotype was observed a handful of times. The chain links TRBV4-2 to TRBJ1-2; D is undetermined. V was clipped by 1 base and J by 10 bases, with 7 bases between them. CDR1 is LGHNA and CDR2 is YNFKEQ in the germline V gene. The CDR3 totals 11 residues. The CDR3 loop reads CASSQGGDYTF. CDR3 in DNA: TGTGCCAGCAGCCAAGGTGGCGACTACACCTTC.

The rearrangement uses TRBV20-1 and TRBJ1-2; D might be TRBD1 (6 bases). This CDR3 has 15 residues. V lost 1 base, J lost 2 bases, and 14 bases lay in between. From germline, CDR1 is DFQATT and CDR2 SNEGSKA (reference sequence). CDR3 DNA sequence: TGCAGTGCTAGAGCCATCCTGACAGGCAACTATGGCTACACCTTC. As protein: CSARAILTGNYGYTF.

The CDR3: CASSSGSYEQFF. CDR3 sequence (DNA): TGTGCCAGCAGCAGCGGGAGCTATGAGCAGTTCTTC. The chain is built from TRBV12-3 or TRBV12-4 and TRBJ2-1, with 8 bases that match TRBD2. J was trimmed by 8 bases and V by 6 bases; bases with no gene match: 3. The CDR3 has 12 amino acids.

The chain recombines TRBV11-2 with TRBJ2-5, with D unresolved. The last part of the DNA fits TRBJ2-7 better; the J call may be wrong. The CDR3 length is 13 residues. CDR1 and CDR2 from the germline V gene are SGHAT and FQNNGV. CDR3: CASSPSFGYEQYF. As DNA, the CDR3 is TGTGCCAGCAGCCCGAGCTTTGGCTACGAGCAGTACTTC.

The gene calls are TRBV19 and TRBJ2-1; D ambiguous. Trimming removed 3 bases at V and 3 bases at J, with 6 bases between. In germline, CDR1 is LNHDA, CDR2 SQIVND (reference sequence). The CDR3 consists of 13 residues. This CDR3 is CASSIALYNEQFF. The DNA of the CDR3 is TGTGCCAGTAGTATCGCCCTCTACAATGAGCAGTTCTTC.